Ten or more counts support the clone carrying this T cell receptor beta chain. Its target is unknown. The sample comes from a study of T cells after yellow fever vaccination. Notes on the study in general: Only a minor proportion of clonotypes was detected across both CD4 and CD8 compartments.

V was pared by 5 bases and J by 5 bases, with 13 bases between. CDR3 length: 13 residues. A 5'RACE template-switching step, the method used to make TCR cDNA, added a universal primer site and UMIs. Each CDR3 protein is one row after TCRdb ran MiXCR on the 5' RACE reads. Seen here are roughly 110,000 distinct CDR3 sequences, under 9% observed once, and the top ten hold 25%. This receptor was taken from a man aged 30 to 45 who received the YFV17D yellow fever vaccine. The V call is TRBV12-3 or TRBV12-4, the J call TRBJ2-7, with D tentatively TRBD2 (5 bases). The sample in question was CD8+ T cells sorted from PBMCs, obtained 45 days after the yellow fever booster vaccination. CDR3 in amino acids: CASSPPSWHEQYF. Written as DNA, the CDR3 is TGTGCCAGCAGTCCTCCTAGCTGGCACGAGCAGTACTTC.